Here is one TCR beta chain with its context. Random hexamers were used to reverse transcribe the RNA input (roughly 0.5 to 1 ug). TCRdb itself ran the immunoSEQ multiplex PCR reads through MiXCR, one entry per CDR3 protein. The table lists over 150,000 distinct CDR3 sequences, roughly 95% of them singletons. This sample was taken from a study of CD8 T cells in Susac syndrome. Trimming left V 0 bases short and J 0 bases short, with 12 bases between. CDR3 size: 16 residues. Germline V gene data show CDR1 as GTSNPN and CDR2 as SVGIG (reference sequence). The chain has TRBV30 and TRBJ1-5; D possibly corresponds to TRBD1 (5 bases). The TCR comes from a human donor with multiple sclerosis. The sequenced sample consisted of CD4+ T cells from PBMCs. The CDR3 protein is CAWSVGGGYSNQPQHF. In nucleotides, the CDR3 is TGTGCCTGGAGTGTTGGGGGAGGCTATAGCAATCAGCCCCAGCATTTT.